The next 5 T cell receptor beta chains were all read from a single sample in a study of CD4 T cells in relation to SARS-CoV-2 and coronaviruses. The method was immunoSEQ multiplex PCR; TCRdb's version includes in-frame clones alone and lacks a portion of them. Among 10,000 to 15,000 clones listed, 69% were seen once. Before the COVID-19 pandemic, during about 2011-2019, CD4+ T cells were taken from unexposed donors. The cells were cultured for about ten days before CD4+ T cells were isolated. The antigens of these receptors remain unknown. Sequences were obtained from CD4+ T cells from PBMCs, cultured in vitro. These receptors were obtained from a human donor in good health.

The rearrangement links TRBV9 to TRBJ2-1; TRBD2 aligns across 10 bases. The ends lost 1 base at V and 7 bases at J; junction bases unmatched: 5. The V gene's germline CDR1 is SGDLS and CDR2 YYNGEE. The CDR3 spans 15 residues. The CDR3: CASSVRLAGENEQFF. The CDR3 nucleotides read TGTGCCAGCAGCGTAAGACTAGCGGGTGAGAATGAGCAGTTCTTC. The complete variable domain, with remaining parts taken from reference TRBV9 and TRBJ2-1, reads DSGVTQTPKHLITATGQRVTLRCSPRSGDLSVYWYQQSLDQGLQFLIQYYNGEERAKGNILERFSAQQFPDLHSELNLSSLELGDSALYFCASSVRLAGENEQFFGPGTRLTVL.

Concerning this clone itself: Its ends do not fully match the called genes, so a read error is possible. The chain combines TRBV24-1 with TRBJ2-1, with 9 bases lining up with TRBD1. Germline V gene data show CDR1 as KGHDR and CDR2 as SFDVKD. The CDR3 has 18 amino acids. Here the CDR3 reads CATSDPRTGAFSDNEQFF. The CDR3 nucleotides are TGTGCCACCAGTGATCCCAGGACAGGGGCCTTCTCCGACAATGAGCAGTTCTTC.

The rearrangement joins TRBV14 to TRBJ1-1; TRBD1 matches 9 bases. The length of the CDR3 is 13 residues. Per germline, CDR1 SGHDN and CDR2 FVKESK. Trimming at V came to 3 bases and at J to 10 bases, leaving 6 bases not matched to a gene. CDR3 nucleotide sequence: TGTGCCAGCAGCCAGAATACAGGGGGCATAGCTTTCTTT. Its translation: CASSQNTGGIAFF.

The table lists this clone with a few counts. The genes are TRBV19 and TRBJ2-7; D may be TRBD2 (6 bases). With 4 bases removed from V and 7 bases from J, the gap between germline ends came to 20 bases. Germline V gene data show CDR1 as LNHDA and CDR2 as SQIVND (reference sequence). This CDR3 is 15 amino acids long. The CDR3 region has the DNA TGTGCCAGTAGTAAGACGGGAGAGGGGATTAAGGAGCAGTACTTC. This encodes CASSKTGEGIKEQYF.

On this clone: Distinct nucleotide sequences in the sample also encode this CDR3. The CDR3 region is CASSIGGSQETQYF. The CDR3 DNA sequence: TGTGCCAGTAGTATAGGTGGGAGCCAAGAGACCCAGTACTTC. The V and J genes are TRBV19 and TRBJ2-5, with D perhaps TRBD2 (5 bases). Looked up from germline, CDR1 is LNHDA and CDR2 is SQIVND (reference sequence). CDR3 size: 14 residues. V lost 1 base, J lost 1 base, and 7 bases lay in between.